One sample yielded the 25 T cell receptor beta chains listed below, sequenced in a study of OX40 agonist ivuxolimab in advanced cancers. Here immunoSEQ multiplex PCR was the method, and the copy in TCRdb shows in-frame clones only, minus some. Of around 70,000 clones in the sample, over 80% are singletons; the top ten hold roughly 10%. The specimen comprised CD4+ or CD8+ T cells sorted from blood, sampled in a trial of the OX40 agonist ivuxolimab. The source of these receptors is an adult with an advanced solid tumor such as melanoma, head and neck, liver or kidney cancer.

The chain joins TRBV10-3 to TRBJ2-7, with D tentatively TRBD2 (6 bases). Germline loops: CDR1 ENHRY, CDR2 SYGVKD. This CDR3 spans 14 amino acids. For the CDR3, the DNA is TGTGCCATCAGTGAGGCAGGACTAAGGCCTTTTGAGAACGTC. It specifies CAISEAGLRPFENV.

The chain employs TRBV19 and TRBJ1-3; a weak D match, TRBD1 (6 bases). Trimming cost V 9 bases and J 1 base, with 13 bases left between them. The CDR3 totals 14 residues. CDR1 is LNHDA, CDR2 SQIVND, per germline (reference sequence). In DNA form, the CDR3 reads TGTGCCAGCCGGGACAACTTATCTGGAAACACCATATATTTT. It codes for CASRDNLSGNTIYF.

The chain carries TRBV7-9 and TRBJ1-3; D is unclear. Trimming took off 2 bases at V and 4 bases at J, with 9 bases between the two ends. The CDR3 has 14 residues. Germline V gene sequence: CDR1 SEHNR, CDR2 FQNEAQ (reference sequence). The CDR3, as DNA: TGTGCCAGCAGCTTAAGTTCTTCGGGAAACACCATATATTTT. The encoded protein is CASSLSSSGNTIYF.

The chain couples TRBV6-1 to TRBJ2-2; 12 nucleotides agree with TRBD2. This CDR3 is built from 17 residues. The V gene's germline CDR1 is MNHNS and CDR2 SASEGT. Losses at the gene ends were 3 bases for V and 0 bases for J; bases not matched to a gene: 2. This CDR3 reads CASSDRLAGANTGELFF. The CDR3 region has the DNA TGTGCCAGCAGTGACCGACTAGCGGGAGCGAACACCGGGGAGCTGTTTTTT.

V gene TRBV5-1 combines with J gene TRBJ1-4; D gene ambiguous. Germline loops: CDR1 SGHRS, CDR2 YFSETQ. Between the trimmed V and J ends, which lost 3 bases and 7 bases, there was a span of 13 bases. The CDR3 is 14 residues long. CDR3 in amino acids: CASSSSAQGEKLFF. CDR3 nucleotides: TGCGCCAGCAGCTCCTCCGCCCAAGGTGAAAAACTGTTTTTT.

The chain employs TRBV5-4 and TRBJ2-1; D perhaps matches TRBD1 (6 bases). V was cut by 4 bases and J by 7 bases, with 15 bases left in between. The CDR3 consists of 14 residues. From germline, CDR1 is SGHNT and CDR2 YYREEE (reference sequence). DNA for the CDR3: TGTGCCAGCAGCCGGGACAATAATGGGAATGAGCAGTTCTTC. Translated, it gives CASSRDNNGNEQFF.

This clone appeared once. The V call is TRBV6-5, the J call TRBJ2-1, with 7 bases aligning to TRBD2. The CDR3 totals 15 residues. V lost 2 bases, J lost 8 bases, and 9 bases stayed unmatched. From germline, CDR1 is MNHEY and CDR2 SVGAGI. The CDR3 region is CASSYGGSSSHEQFF. CDR3 sequence (DNA): TGTGCCAGCAGTTACGGCGGGAGTTCTTCCCATGAGCAGTTCTTC.

The V gene is TRBV7-9, the J gene TRBJ2-2, with 7 bases that match TRBD2. J was trimmed by 6 bases and V by 0 bases; bases with no gene match: 7. CDR1 is SEHNR, CDR2 FQNEAQ, per germline (reference sequence). The CDR3 loop spans 16 amino acids. In DNA, the CDR3 is TGTGCCAGCAGCTTAGCCTTCGGCCTAGCGGCCGGGGAGCTGTTTTTT. Translating gives CASSLAFGLAAGELFF. The variable domain in full, with the rest retrieved from reference TRBV7-9 and TRBJ2-2, is DTGVSQNPRHKITKRGQNVTFRCDPISEHNRLYWYRQTLGQGPEFLTYFQNEAQLEKSRLLSDRFSAERPKGSFSTLEIQRTEQGDSAMYLCASSLAFGLAAGELFFGEGSRLTVL.

This clone was observed once. The gene calls are TRBV19 and TRBJ1-2, with 8 bases identical to TRBD1. V was clipped by 4 bases and J by 8 bases; unmatched bases: 15. The V gene's germline CDR1 is LNHDA and CDR2 SQIVND (reference sequence). CDR3 length equals 16 residues. This CDR3 reads CASSTPGQGGSYGYTF. Here the CDR3 DNA reads TGTGCCAGTAGTACCCCCGGACAGGGTGGGTCGTACGGCTACACCTTC.

CDR3 nucleotides: TGTGCCAGCAGCCCCCCCGAGGGGAACTATGGCTACACCTTC. As protein: CASSPPEGNYGYTF. The chain employs TRBV7-9 and TRBJ1-2; possible D gene TRBD1, 5 bases. Trimming stripped 5 bases from V and 2 bases from J, with 12 bases between. In germline, CDR1 is SEHNR, CDR2 FQNEAQ (reference sequence). This CDR3 has 14 residues.

Only one count was recorded for this clone. This chain connects TRBV19 to TRBJ1-5; maybe TRBD1 (5 bases). The germline CDR1 and CDR2 sequences are LNHDA and SQIVND (reference sequence). V dropped 5 bases and J dropped 4 bases, with 15 bases sitting between them. CDR3 length: 15 residues. The CDR3 nucleotides are TGTGCCAGTAGTCCGGGGGGGAGTCTAAATCAGCCCCAGCATTTT. This codes for CASSPGGSLNQPQHF.

This clone showed up just once. The J gene is TRBJ2-2, the V gene TRBV19; maybe TRBD2 (6 bases). Germline-derived CDR1 and CDR2 are LNHDA and SQIVND (reference sequence). The CDR3 loop spans 16 amino acids. Trimming removed 5 bases at V and 4 bases at J, with 17 bases between. The CDR3 DNA sequence: TGTGCCAGTAGTCCACTGGGGGGAGCCGGCACCGGGGAGCTGTTTTTT. Protein sequence: CASSPLGGAGTGELFF.

The chain employs TRBV4-3 and TRBJ2-1; 8 nucleotides agree with TRBD1. This CDR3 is built from 16 residues. From germline, CDR1 is LGHNA and CDR2 YSLEER. V shed 0 bases and J 7 bases; nucleotides not matched to a gene: 8. As DNA, the CDR3 is TGCGCCAGCAGCCAAGATTCCAGGGGGCTTGGAAATGAGCAGTTCTTC. This gives the protein CASSQDSRGLGNEQFF.

This chain links TRBV27 with TRBJ2-1; D ambiguous. CDR3 length: 11 residues. V gave up 3 bases and J gave up 6 bases, with 3 bases separating them. Germline CDR1 and CDR2: MNHEY and SMNVEV (reference sequence). CDR3 sequence (DNA): TGTGCCAGCAGTTTGTTCAATGAGCAGTTCTTC. It translates to CASSLFNEQFF.

This chain uses TRBV6-6 with TRBJ2-1, with 11 bases aligning to TRBD1. This CDR3 spans 16 amino acids. CDR1 is MNHNY and CDR2 is SVGAGI in the germline V gene (reference sequence). The V segment lost 0 bases and the J segment 7 bases; nucleotides outside the gene matches: 5. The CDR3 reads CASSYSGTGGRNEQFF. The CDR3 bases are TGTGCCAGCAGTTACTCCGGGACAGGGGGAAGAAATGAGCAGTTCTTC.

The chain has TRBV9 and TRBJ2-3, with D possibly TRBD2 on 5 matching bases. CDR3 size: 13 residues. The V gene's germline CDR1 is SGDLS and CDR2 YYNGEE. Trimming left V 3 bases short and J 4 bases short, with 9 bases between. This CDR3 is CASSASAADTQYF. The CDR3 DNA reads TGTGCCAGCAGCGCGTCAGCGGCAGATACGCAGTATTTT.

The rearrangement links TRBV6-5 to TRBJ1-5, with D perhaps matching TRBD1 (5 bases). CDR1 and CDR2 (germline): MNHEY, SVGAGI. CDR3 length: 15 residues. Deletions cut 5 bases from V and 3 bases from J, with 14 bases between. CDR3 nucleotide sequence: TGTGCCAGCAGTCTCTCCGCAGGGACCAATCAGCCCCAGCATTTT. Translation: CASSLSAGTNQPQHF.

This clone was recorded only once. The CDR3 here is CASSLAAGVDTQYF. The CDR3 nucleotides read TGTGCCAGCAGCTTAGCAGCGGGGGTGGATACCCAGTACTTC. The V gene is TRBV7-2, the J gene TRBJ2-5; TRBD2 aligns across 8 bases. The CDR3 is 14 residues long. Unmatched junction bases numbered 5, after V lost 0 bases and J lost 8 bases. Per the germline V gene, CDR1 is SGHTA and CDR2 is FQGNSA.

V is TRBV27 and J is TRBJ1-2; TRBD1 agrees at 7 bases. The germline V gene encodes CDR1 MNHEY and CDR2 SMNVEV (reference sequence). This CDR3 has 14 residues. The V and J ends lost 4 bases and 3 bases, in that order; junction bases with no gene match: 5. The DNA of the CDR3 is TGTGCCAGCAGTTACCGGGACAGCGACTATGGCTACACCTTC. It translates to CASSYRDSDYGYTF.

This clone was seen only a few times. The chain has TRBV4-2 and TRBJ2-1; D unclear. CDR1 is LGHNA and CDR2 is YNFKEQ in the germline V gene. Trimming removed 0 bases from V and 0 bases from J, with 15 bases in between. CDR3 length: 18 residues. The CDR3 DNA follows: TGTGCCAGCAGCCAAGATGCGTTGCGGCAGAGCTCCTACAATGAGCAGTTCTTC. Its protein product is CASSQDALRQSSYNEQFF.

V usage is TRBV18 and J usage is TRBJ1-4; TRBD1 is a possible D gene (5 bases). The ends were cut back, 4 bases at V and 4 bases at J, with 10 bases in the middle. The V gene's germline CDR1 is KGHSH and CDR2 LQKENI. This CDR3 is built from 14 residues. For the CDR3, the DNA is TGTGCCAGCTCACAAGGGACGAGTAATGAAAAACTGTTTTTT. Encoded protein: CASSQGTSNEKLFF.

CDR3 nucleotides: TGTGCCAGCAGTTTCAATGGCGTTTTGAGAAGGGCTAACAATGAGCAGTTCTTC. Translation: CASSFNGVLRRANNEQFF. The chain joins TRBV28 to TRBJ2-1; D is ambiguous. Germline CDR1 reads MDHEN; CDR2 reads SYDVKM. Trimming left V 3 bases short and J 5 bases short, with 23 bases between. This CDR3 has 18 amino acids. The variable domain in full, with the rest retrieved from reference TRBV28 and TRBJ2-1, is DVKVTQSSRYLVKRTGEKVFLECVQDMDHENMFWYRQDPGLGLRLIYFSYDVKMKEKGDIPEGYSVSREKKERFSLILESASTNQTSMYLCASSFNGVLRRANNEQFFGPGTRLTVL.

V and J are TRBV25-1 and TRBJ1-4; D is unclear. The CDR3 contains 14 residues. V lost 4 bases to trimming and J lost 3 bases, with 9 bases between them. Germline-derived CDR1 and CDR2 are MGHDK and SYGVNS. The CDR3 DNA is TGTGCCAGCAGTGTGCCCGGATCTAATGAAAAACTGTTTTTT. Translated, it gives CASSVPGSNEKLFF.

The V gene is TRBV5-1, the J gene TRBJ1-1; D not resolved. The V end lost 6 bases, the J end lost 1 base, and 13 bases lay between the germline ends. This CDR3 comprises 14 residues. CDR1 and CDR2 (germline): SGHRS, YFSETQ. CDR3 amino acids: CASTSSGQNTEAFF. The DNA of the CDR3 is TGCGCCAGCACCTCCTCCGGGCAGAACACTGAAGCTTTCTTT.

This chain joins TRBV7-9 and TRBJ1-1; no clear D. Trimming cost V 1 base and J 4 bases, with 10 bases left between them. The CDR3 covers 14 residues. The germline V gene has CDR1 SEHNR and CDR2 FQNEAQ (reference sequence). The CDR3 loop reads CASSLGPLGTEAFF. In nucleotides, the CDR3 is TGTGCCAGCAGCTTAGGACCTCTGGGCACTGAAGCTTTCTTT.